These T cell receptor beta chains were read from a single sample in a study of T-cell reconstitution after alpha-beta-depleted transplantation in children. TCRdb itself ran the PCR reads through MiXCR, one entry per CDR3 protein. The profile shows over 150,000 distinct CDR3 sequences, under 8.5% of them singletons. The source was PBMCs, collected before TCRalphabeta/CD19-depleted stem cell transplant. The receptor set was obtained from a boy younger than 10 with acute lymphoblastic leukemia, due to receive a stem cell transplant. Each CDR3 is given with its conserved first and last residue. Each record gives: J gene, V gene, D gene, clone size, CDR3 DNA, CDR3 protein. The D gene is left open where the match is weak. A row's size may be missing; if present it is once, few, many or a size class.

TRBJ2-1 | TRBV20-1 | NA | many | TGCAGTGCTAGAGGACAGGTGCCCAATGAGCAGTTCTTC | CSARGQVPNEQFF
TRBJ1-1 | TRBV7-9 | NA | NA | TGTGCCAGCAGCTTAGCACAGGATACCACTGAAGCTTTCTTT | CASSLAQDTTEAFF
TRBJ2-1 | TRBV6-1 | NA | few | TGTGCCAGCAGCCCGGACTTCTACAATGAGCAGTTCTTC | CASSPDFYNEQFF
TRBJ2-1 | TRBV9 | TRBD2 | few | TGTGCCAGCAGCAGCCGACTAGCGGGTGAGCAGTTCTTC | CASSSRLAGEQFF
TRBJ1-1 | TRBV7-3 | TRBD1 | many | TGTGCCAGCAGCCCCACCGGGCGGGGGACAGGTAACACTGAAGCTTTCTTT | CASSPTGRGTGNTEAFF
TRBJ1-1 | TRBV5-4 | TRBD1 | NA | TGTGCCAGCAGCGACCAACAGGGGAAGGCTTTCTTT | CASSDQQGKAFF
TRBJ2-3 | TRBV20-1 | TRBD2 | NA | TGCAGTGCCACCGGGACTAGCGGGTTCTCAGATACGCAGTATTTT | CSATGTSGFSDTQYF
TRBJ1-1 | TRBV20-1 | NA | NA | TGCAGTGCTAGAGATTTTGGGACCCCTGAAGCTTTCTTT | CSARDFGTPEAFF
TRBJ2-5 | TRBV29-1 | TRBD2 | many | TGCAGCGTTGTAGCGGGAGGAATAGAGACCCAGTACTTC | CSVVAGGIETQYF
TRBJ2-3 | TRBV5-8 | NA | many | TGTGCCAGCAGCTTACCTCTTGGGGATACGCAGTATTTT | CASSLPLGDTQYF
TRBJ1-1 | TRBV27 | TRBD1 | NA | TGTGCCAGCAGGACAGGGTACACTGAAGCTTTCTTT | CASRTGYTEAFF
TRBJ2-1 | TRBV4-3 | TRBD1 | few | TGCGCCAGCAGCCTGGGACAGGGGTCTCACAATGAGCAGTTCTTC | CASSLGQGSHNEQFF
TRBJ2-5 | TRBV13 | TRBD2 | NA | TGTGCCAGCAGCTTTCAGGCGGGAGCGTCGGAGACCCAGTACTTC | CASSFQAGASETQYF
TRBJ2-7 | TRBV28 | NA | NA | TGTGCCAGCACAGGGGAAGGATACGAGCAGTACTTC | CASTGEGYEQYF
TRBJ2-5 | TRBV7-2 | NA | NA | TGTGCCAGCAGCTTATCCGTAGACGAAGAGACCCAGTACTTC | CASSLSVDEETQYF
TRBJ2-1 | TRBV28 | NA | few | TGTGCCAGCTATACCGACTACAATGAGCAGTTCTTC | CASYTDYNEQFF
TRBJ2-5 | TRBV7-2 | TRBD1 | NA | TGTGCCAGCAGCTTATTGCGGGACAGGGGGTTTCGGGAGACCCAGTACTTC | CASSLLRDRGFRETQYF
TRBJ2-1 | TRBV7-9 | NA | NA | TGTGCCAGCAGCCTCGGGGGCGCGGACAATGAGCAGTTCTTC | CASSLGGADNEQFF
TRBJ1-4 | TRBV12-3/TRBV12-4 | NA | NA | TGTGCCAGCAGTTTTGGTAGGGGAACTAATGAAAAACTGTTTTTT | CASSFGRGTNEKLFF
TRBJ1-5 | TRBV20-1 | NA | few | TGCAGTGCCCGAACAGGGTCGAGCAATCAGCCCCAGCATTTT | CSARTGSSNQPQHF
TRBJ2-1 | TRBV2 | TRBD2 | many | TGTGCCAGCAGTGAACGTCTAGCGGGAATCGATGAGCAGTTCTTC | CASSERLAGIDEQFF
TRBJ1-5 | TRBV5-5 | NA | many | TGTGCCAGCAGCTTGGATAGGGGCAGCAATCAGCCCCAGCATTTT | CASSLDRGSNQPQHF
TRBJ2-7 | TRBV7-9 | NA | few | TGTGCCAGCAGCCGGACCTTAGACAGGAGCCTTCCCGAGCAGTACTTC | CASSRTLDRSLPEQYF
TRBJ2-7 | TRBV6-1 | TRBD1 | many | TGTGCCAGCAGAGATCTCGGACAGGGGCTCGGCGAGCAGTACTTC | CASRDLGQGLGEQYF
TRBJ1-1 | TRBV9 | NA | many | TGTGCCAGCAGGATATTGTCTGGGAACACTGAAGCTTTCTTT | CASRILSGNTEAFF
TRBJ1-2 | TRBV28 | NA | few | TGTGCCGCCAGCAGTTTATCGGAGGGGGAGCTGGGCTACACCTTC | CAASSLSEGELGYTF
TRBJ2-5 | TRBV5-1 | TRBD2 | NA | TGCGCCAGCAGCTTGGAGCCTAGCGGGAAAAGGGGGCAAGAGACCCAGTACTTC | CASSLEPSGKRGQETQYF
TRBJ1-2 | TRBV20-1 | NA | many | TGCAGTGCTAATGCCGTGAACTATGGCTACACCTTC | CSANAVNYGYTF